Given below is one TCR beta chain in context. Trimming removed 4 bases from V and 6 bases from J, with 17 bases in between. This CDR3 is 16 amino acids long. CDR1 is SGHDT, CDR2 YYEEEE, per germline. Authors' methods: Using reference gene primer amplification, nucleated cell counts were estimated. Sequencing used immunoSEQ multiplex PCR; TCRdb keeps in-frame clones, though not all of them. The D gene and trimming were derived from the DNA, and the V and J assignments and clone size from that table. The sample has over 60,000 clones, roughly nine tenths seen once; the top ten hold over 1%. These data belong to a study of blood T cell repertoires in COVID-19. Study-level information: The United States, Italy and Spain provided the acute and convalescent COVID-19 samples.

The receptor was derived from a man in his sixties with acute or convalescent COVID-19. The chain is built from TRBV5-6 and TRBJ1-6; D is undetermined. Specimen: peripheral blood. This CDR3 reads CASSPNTGESNSPLHF. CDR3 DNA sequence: TGTGCCAGCAGCCCCAACACCGGGGAGAGTAATTCACCCCTCCACTTT.